Listed here are 32 T cell receptor beta chains from one sample, sequenced in a study of T-cell memory formation after mild COVID-19. MiXCR, applied by TCRdb to the 5' RACE reads, yields one record per CDR3 protein. The sample yields about 470,000 distinct CDR3 sequences, approximately 25% seen once. The sequenced sample was PBMCs or a T cell subset sorted from them (not recorded which). These receptors all stem from an adult woman who had mild COVID-19 (a few samples of this study predate the infection). Cell type and time point are not known.

This clonotype showed up just a few times. This chain joins TRBV5-1 and TRBJ2-1, with D unclear. V lost 0 bases and J 9 bases, leaving 10 bases between the germline ends. The germline V gene encodes CDR1 SGHRS and CDR2 YFSETQ. The CDR3 has 13 amino acids. For the CDR3, the DNA is TGCGCCAGCAGCTTGGTCCCCCCGGGTGAGCAGTTCTTC. This encodes CASSLVPPGEQFF.

This chain connects TRBV6-5 to TRBJ2-7; TRBD2 matches 7 bases. The J segment lost 3 bases and the V segment lost 8 bases, leaving 16 bases of the junction unmatched. From germline, CDR1 is MNHEY and CDR2 SVGAGI. The CDR3 covers 16 residues. CDR3 residues: CASQDLIAGVLYEQYF. The CDR3 region has the DNA TGTGCCAGCCAGGACCTGATAGCGGGCGTTCTCTACGAGCAGTACTTC.

The table lists this clonotype with a few counts. The rearrangement uses TRBV6-6 and TRBJ1-1; the D is unclear. Trimming shortened V by 2 bases and J by 1 base, and 14 bases separated the two germline ends. The CDR3 totals 16 residues. Germline V gives CDR1 MNHNY, CDR2 SVGAGI (reference sequence). For the CDR3, the DNA is TGTGCCAGCAGTTACATTGTTGTAGGGAGGAACACTGAAGCTTTCTTT. This sequence encodes CASSYIVVGRNTEAFF.

This chain joins TRBV12-3 or TRBV12-4 and TRBJ2-7; TRBD1 agrees at 7 bases. This CDR3 is 11 amino acids long. J was trimmed by 10 bases and V by 6 bases; bases with no gene match: 6. The CDR3 here is CASSRQGAQYF. DNA for the CDR3: TGTGCCAGCAGCCGACAGGGCGCCCAGTACTTC.

This clonotype was seen more than once but under ten times. The rearrangement joins TRBV7-8 to TRBJ2-2; unclear D gene. The CDR3 is 15 amino acids. Germline V gene lookup returns CDR1 SGHVS and CDR2 FQNEAQ. The V and J ends lost 1 base and 4 bases respectively, with 10 bases between them. The chain's CDR3 is CASSLDRHTTGELFF. The CDR3 DNA reads as TGTGCCAGCAGCTTAGACAGACACACCACCGGGGAGCTGTTTTTT.

This clonotype was detected only a few times. The V call is TRBV11-3, the J call TRBJ2-1, with no clear D. This CDR3 is 15 amino acids long. The germline CDR1 and CDR2 sequences are SGHNT and YENEEA. V shed 4 bases and J shed 6 bases, with 16 bases lying between them. The CDR3 reads CASSSGGTTGNEQFF. Written as DNA, the CDR3 is TGTGCCAGCAGCTCCGGCGGAACGACTGGCAATGAGCAGTTCTTC.

The chain recombines TRBV12-3 or TRBV12-4 with TRBJ1-6; the D is unclear. There are 12 residues in the CDR3. Trimming took off 7 bases at V and 7 bases at J, with 8 bases between the two ends. CDR3: CASMIRNSPLHF. As DNA, the CDR3 is TGTGCCAGCATGATAAGAAATTCACCCCTCCACTTT.

The J gene is TRBJ2-7, the V gene TRBV11-3, with D perhaps matching TRBD1 or TRBD2 (6 bases each). The length of the CDR3 is 16 residues. Trimming took off 5 bases at V and 2 bases at J, with 19 bases between the two ends. CDR1 and CDR2 from the germline V gene are SGHNT and YENEEA. CDR3 sequence (DNA): TGTGCCAGCAGCCAGTCCCCACAGGGAGGCCCCTACGAGCAGTACTTC. It is translated as CASSQSPQGGPYEQYF. The full variable domain, rest sourced from reference TRBV11-3 and TRBJ2-7, is EAGVVQSPRYKIIEKKQPVAFWCNPISGHNTLYWYLQNLGQGPELLIRYENEEAVDDSQLPKDRFSAERLKGVDSTLKIQPAELGDSAVYLCASSQSPQGGPYEQYFGPGTRLTVT.

This clonotype was seen a few times. CDR3 bases: TGTGCCAGCAGTGAAGGAATAGCGGGGCGAGGGGCCTACGAGCAGTACTTC. This encodes CASSEGIAGRGAYEQYF. The gene calls are TRBV6-1 and TRBJ2-7; TRBD2 matches at 8 bases. Germline CDR1 reads MNHNS; CDR2 reads SASEGT. V gave up 1 base and J gave up 2 bases; unmatched junction bases: 10. The length of the CDR3 is 17 residues.

The CDR3 is CAWSTTGGSYEQYF. CDR3 bases: TGTGCCTGGAGTACGACAGGGGGCTCCTACGAGCAGTACTTC. The chain couples TRBV30 to TRBJ2-7; 9 nucleotides match TRBD1. J lost 0 bases, V lost 2 bases, and 2 bases had no gene match. In germline, CDR1 is GTSNPN, CDR2 SVGIG (reference sequence). The CDR3 extends over 14 amino acids.

This clonotype has a handful of counts. The chain couples TRBV7-8 to TRBJ2-7; D is possibly TRBD1 (5 bases). Trimming left V 6 bases short and J 2 bases short, with 11 bases between. Germline loops: CDR1 SGHVS, CDR2 FQNEAQ. This CDR3 region has 13 residues. The CDR3 sequence: CASSRQRTYEQYF. In DNA form, the CDR3 reads TGTGCCAGCAGTCGACAGCGAACCTACGAGCAGTACTTC.

CDR3 in amino acids: CASSNSPPGMRYNEQFF. The DNA for the CDR3 is TGTGCCAGTAGCAACTCCCCGCCAGGGATGCGATACAATGAGCAGTTCTTC. This sequence joins TRBV19 and TRBJ2-1; D perhaps matches TRBD1 (5 bases). With 6 bases removed from V and 4 bases from J, the gap between germline ends came to 22 bases. The CDR3 extends over 17 amino acids. Germline CDR1 LNHDA, CDR2 SQIVND (reference sequence).

The V and J genes are TRBV3-1 and TRBJ1-1, with D possibly being TRBD1 (5 bases). The V gene lost 1 base and the J gene lost 3 bases, with 21 bases spanning the gap. Germline CDR1 reads LGHDT; CDR2 reads YNNKEL (reference sequence). The CDR3 contains 18 residues. This chain's CDR3 is CASSQVVLFGGEDTEAFF. CDR3 DNA sequence: TGTGCCAGCAGCCAAGTGGTCCTTTTCGGGGGAGAGGACACTGAAGCTTTCTTT.

This rearrangement joins TRBV29-1 to TRBJ2-7, with a tentative D call TRBD2 (5 bases). This CDR3 spans 14 amino acids. Germline lookup yields CDR1 SQVTM and CDR2 ANQGSEA. V lost 8 bases and J 1 base, leaving 18 bases between the germline ends. The CDR3 region has the DNA TGCAGCACTAGGCGAGGGCCGGGTTCCTACGAGCAGTACTTC. Translation: CSTRRGPGSYEQYF.

This chain uses TRBV2 with TRBJ2-7; 8 positions agree with TRBD2. The CDR3 covers 17 residues. Germline V gene lookup returns CDR1 SNHLY and CDR2 FYNNEI. V shed 2 bases and J 2 bases; nucleotides not matched to a gene: 11. This CDR3 is CASSERSGGRFTYEQYF. CDR3 nucleotide sequence: TGTGCCAGCAGTGAAAGGAGCGGGGGACGGTTCACCTACGAGCAGTACTTC.

This chain connects TRBV12-3 or TRBV12-4 to TRBJ1-2; 7 bases align to TRBD1. Trimming removed 0 bases from V and 8 bases from J; junction bases left unmatched: 15. This CDR3 is 17 amino acids long. CDR3 nucleotide sequence: TGTGCCAGCAGTTTAGCGCGGGCCACAGGGGCCCGGGAGGGCTACACCTTC. Translating gives CASSLARATGAREGYTF.

This clonotype was observed a handful of times. CDR3 in amino acids: CASTNSDVYEQYF. DNA for the CDR3: TGTGCCAGCACTAATTCGGACGTGTACGAGCAGTACTTC. This rearrangement joins TRBV6-6 to TRBJ2-7; D unclear. Trimming left V 7 bases short and J 4 bases short, with 14 bases between. The CDR3 is 13 residues long. CDR1 MNHNY and CDR2 SVGAGI come from the germline V gene (reference sequence).

CDR3 sequence reads: CSARGRLTYEQYF. CDR3 bases: TGCAGTGCTAGAGGAAGGTTAACCTACGAGCAGTACTTC. The chain uses TRBV20-1 and TRBJ2-7; D is undetermined. Germline loops: CDR1 DFQATT, CDR2 SNEGSKA (reference sequence). The CDR3 totals 13 residues. V gave up 1 base and J gave up 2 bases, with 9 bases separating them.

This clonotype was detected only a few times. The rearrangement uses TRBV9 and TRBJ2-1; maybe TRBD2 (6 bases). Deletions cut 0 bases from V and 8 bases from J, with 12 bases between. The length of the CDR3 is 14 residues. Germline lookup yields CDR1 SGDLS and CDR2 YYNGEE. The chain's CDR3 is CASSVDERVYEQFF. The CDR3 DNA reads TGTGCCAGCAGCGTAGATGAGCGGGTCTATGAGCAGTTCTTC.

The genes are TRBV12-3 or TRBV12-4 and TRBJ2-3, with 8 nucleotides matching TRBD2. The CDR3 contains 15 residues. The V gene end was trimmed by 1 base and the J gene end by 2 bases; junction bases not matched to a gene: 2. The CDR3 here is CASSLVAGYTDTQYF. The CDR3 nucleotides are TGTGCCAGCAGTTTAGTAGCGGGATACACAGATACGCAGTATTTT.

V usage is TRBV7-1 and J usage is TRBJ1-2; 9 nucleotides agree with TRBD1. Being an ORF, TRBV7-1 has a function that is uncertain. CDR3 size: 18 residues. The V segment lost 3 bases and the J segment 0 bases; nucleotides outside the gene matches: 11. CDR3 sequence: CASSSSPGTGPANYGYTF. DNA for the CDR3: TGTGCCAGCAGCTCTAGTCCCGGGACAGGGCCCGCTAACTATGGCTACACCTTC.

The rearrangement joins TRBV5-1 to TRBJ2-3; D is undetermined. CDR3 length: 12 residues. From germline, CDR1 is SGHRS and CDR2 YFSETQ. The V gene lost 1 base and the J gene lost 6 bases, with 6 bases spanning the gap. DNA for the CDR3: TGCGCCAGCAGCTTGCAAGAGGATACGCAGTATTTT. Translated, it gives CASSLQEDTQYF.

The CDR3 DNA is TGTGCCAGCAGCCCAAGTATCATACCCTATGGCTACACCTTC. Protein: CASSPSIIPYGYTF. The rearrangement links TRBV7-9 to TRBJ1-2, with D hard to call. The CDR3 runs to 14 residues. V was trimmed by 5 bases and J by 4 bases, leaving 14 bases between them. Germline V lookup: CDR1 SEHNR, CDR2 FQNEAQ (reference sequence).

The genes are TRBV29-1 and TRBJ2-1; 10 nucleotides agree with TRBD2. CDR1 and CDR2 from the germline V gene are SQVTM and ANQGSEA. The CDR3 contains 14 residues. V was pared by 2 bases and J by 7 bases, with 5 bases of the junction left unmatched. The CDR3 DNA is TGCAGCGTTGAAAAGCGGGGGGGCGGGAATGAGCAGTTCTTC. Amino acids: CSVEKRGGGNEQFF.

The chain has TRBV2 and TRBJ2-1; the D gene is possibly TRBD2 (6 bases). The germline gives CDR1 SNHLY, CDR2 FYNNEI. V was pared by 4 bases and J by 7 bases, with 23 bases between. The CDR3 is made up of 17 amino acids. This CDR3 reads CASSAIVSGVRGNEQFF. CDR3 DNA sequence: TGTGCCAGCAGTGCCATTGTGTCGGGAGTTAGGGGTAATGAGCAGTTCTTC. Looking up the rest from reference TRBV2 and TRBJ2-1 gives the full variable domain: EPEVTQTPSHQVTQMGQEVILRCVPISNHLYFYWYRQILGQKVEFLVSFYNNEISEKSEIFDDQFSVERPDGSNFTLKIRSTKLEDSAMYFCASSAIVSGVRGNEQFFGPGTRLTVL.

This clonotype was detected a few times. Germline is not matched at one junction end, which may reflect a read error. This chain connects TRBV7-7 to TRBJ2-1; 9 bases agree with TRBD1. This CDR3 has 18 residues. Germline lookup yields CDR1 SSHAT and CDR2 FNYEAQ (reference sequence). The CDR3 DNA follows: TGTGCTAGCAGCCCAGGGACAGGGAGCCTTACACCCTACAATGAGCAGTTCTTC. Translating it yields CASSPGTGSLTPYNEQFF.

This clonotype was picked up a small number of times. DNA of the CDR3: TGTGCCAGCAGCTTAGTACTAGCGGGCACAGATACGCAGTATTTT. Protein: CASSLVLAGTDTQYF. The chain couples TRBV7-2 to TRBJ2-3; 8 positions agree with TRBD2. V lost 1 base to trimming and J lost 1 base; unmatched junction nucleotides: 1. This CDR3 is 15 amino acids long. The germline gives CDR1 SGHTA, CDR2 FQGNSA.

V is TRBV7-9 and J is TRBJ1-2; the match to TRBD1 covers 7 bases. The germline V gene has CDR1 SEHNR and CDR2 FQNEAQ (reference sequence). With 1 base clipped from V and 4 bases from J, the junction kept 9 bases outside the gene matches. This CDR3 comprises 16 residues. The CDR3 loop is CASSLVTWDSSYGYTF. The CDR3 DNA reads TGTGCCAGCAGCTTAGTCACCTGGGACAGTTCCTATGGCTACACCTTC.

The genes are TRBV20-1 and TRBJ2-2; 11 bases match TRBD1. CDR3 size: 15 residues. V lost 2 bases to trimming and J lost 4 bases; unmatched junction nucleotides: 3. Germline CDR1 is DFQATT and CDR2 is SNEGSKA (reference sequence). The CDR3 sequence: CSARSGTGGTGELFF. CDR3 DNA sequence: TGCAGTGCTAGATCCGGGACAGGGGGCACCGGGGAGCTGTTTTTT.

This clonotype has more than one count but fewer than ten. This rearrangement joins TRBV29-1 to TRBJ1-2; D gene unclear. The germline V and J ends were trimmed by 3 bases and 4 bases, with 12 bases remaining between them. Germline V gene data show CDR1 as SQVTM and CDR2 as ANQGSEA. This CDR3 is 13 amino acids long. The CDR3 bases are TGCAGCGTTGAGGAGATATTCGGCTATGGCTACACCTTC. Translated, it gives CSVEEIFGYGYTF.

This clonotype was picked up a small number of times. V is TRBV5-1 and J is TRBJ1-1, with 8 bases fitting TRBD1. The trim removed 2 bases at V and 1 base at J, leaving 7 bases unmatched. The CDR3 runs 16 residues. CDR1 and CDR2 from the germline V gene are SGHRS and YFSETQ. The CDR3 nucleotides read TGCGCCAGCAGCTTCTCCTCCGGGACAGGGAACACTGAAGCTTTCTTT. Protein product: CASSFSSGTGNTEAFF.

The CDR3 sequence is CASSLSLRETQYF. The CDR3 nucleotides are TGTGCCAGCAGCTTAAGTCTGCGAGAGACCCAGTACTTC. This chain links TRBV11-2 with TRBJ2-5; no reliable D call. Trimming removed 2 bases from V and 4 bases from J, with 8 bases in between. Germline CDR1 reads SGHAT; CDR2 reads FQNNGV. The CDR3 covers 13 residues.